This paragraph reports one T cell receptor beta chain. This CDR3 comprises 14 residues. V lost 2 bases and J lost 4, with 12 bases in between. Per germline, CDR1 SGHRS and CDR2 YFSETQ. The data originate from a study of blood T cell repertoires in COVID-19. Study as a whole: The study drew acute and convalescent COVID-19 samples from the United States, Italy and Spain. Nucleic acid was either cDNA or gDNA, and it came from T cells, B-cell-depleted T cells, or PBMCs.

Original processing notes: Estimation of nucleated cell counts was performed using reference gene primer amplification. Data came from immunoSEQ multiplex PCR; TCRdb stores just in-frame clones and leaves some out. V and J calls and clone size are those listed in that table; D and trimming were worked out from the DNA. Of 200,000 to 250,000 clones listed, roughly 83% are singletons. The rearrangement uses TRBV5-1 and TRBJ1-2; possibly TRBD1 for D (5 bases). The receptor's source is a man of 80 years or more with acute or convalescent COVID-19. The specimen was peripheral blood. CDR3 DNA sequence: TGCGCCAGCAGCTTCGGACGGGGGAGCTATGGCTACACCTTC. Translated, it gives CASSFGRGSYGYTF.